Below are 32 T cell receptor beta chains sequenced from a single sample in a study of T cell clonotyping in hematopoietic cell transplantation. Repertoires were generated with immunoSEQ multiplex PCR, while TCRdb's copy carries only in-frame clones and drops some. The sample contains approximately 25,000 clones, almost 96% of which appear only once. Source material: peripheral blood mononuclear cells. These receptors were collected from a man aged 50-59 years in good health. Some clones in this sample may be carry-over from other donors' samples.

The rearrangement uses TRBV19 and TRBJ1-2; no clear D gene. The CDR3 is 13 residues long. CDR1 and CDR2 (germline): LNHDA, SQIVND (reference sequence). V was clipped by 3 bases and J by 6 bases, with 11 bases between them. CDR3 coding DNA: TGTGCCAGTAGTATCCTTTCAGCTAATGGCTACACCTTC. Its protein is CASSILSANGYTF.

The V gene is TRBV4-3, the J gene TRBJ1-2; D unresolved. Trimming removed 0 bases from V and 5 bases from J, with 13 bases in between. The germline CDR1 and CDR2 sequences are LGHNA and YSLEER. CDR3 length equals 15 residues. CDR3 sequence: CASSQEGGRTYGYTF. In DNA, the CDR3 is TGCGCCAGCAGCCAAGAAGGCGGGAGAACTTATGGCTACACCTTC.

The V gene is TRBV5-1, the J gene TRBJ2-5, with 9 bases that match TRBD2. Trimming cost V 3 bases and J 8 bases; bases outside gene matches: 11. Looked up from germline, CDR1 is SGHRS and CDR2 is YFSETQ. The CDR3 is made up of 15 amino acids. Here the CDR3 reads CASSSASSGDRTQYF. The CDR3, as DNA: TGCGCCAGCAGCTCCGCTTCTAGCGGGGATAGAACCCAGTACTTC.

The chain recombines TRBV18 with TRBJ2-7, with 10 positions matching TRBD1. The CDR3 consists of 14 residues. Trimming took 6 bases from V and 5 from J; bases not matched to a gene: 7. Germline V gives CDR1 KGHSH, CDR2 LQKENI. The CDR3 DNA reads TGTGCCAGCTCCCAAAGTGGACAGGGGGACGAGCAGTACTTC. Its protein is CASSQSGQGDEQYF. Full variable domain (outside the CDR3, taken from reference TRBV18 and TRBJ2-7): NAGVMQNPRHLVRRRGQEARLRCSPMKGHSHVYWYRQLPEEGLKFMVYLQKENIIDESGMPKERFSAEFPKEGPSILRIQQVVRGDSAAYFCASSQSGQGDEQYFGPGTRLTVT.

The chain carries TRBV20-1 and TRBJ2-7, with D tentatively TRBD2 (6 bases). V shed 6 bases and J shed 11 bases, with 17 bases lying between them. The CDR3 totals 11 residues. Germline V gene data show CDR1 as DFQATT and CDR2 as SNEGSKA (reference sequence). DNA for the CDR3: TGCAGTGCGTCAAGGCTGGAGGGAAAGTACTTC. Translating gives CSASRLEGKYF.

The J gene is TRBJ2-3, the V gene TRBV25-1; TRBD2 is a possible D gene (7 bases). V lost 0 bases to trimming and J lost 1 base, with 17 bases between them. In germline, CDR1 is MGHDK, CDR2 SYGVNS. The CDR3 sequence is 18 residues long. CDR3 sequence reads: CASSEYTWRGGRTDTQYF. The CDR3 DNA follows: TGTGCCAGCAGTGAATATACATGGAGGGGGGGCCGCACAGATACGCAGTATTTT. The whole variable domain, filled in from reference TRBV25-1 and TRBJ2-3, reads EADIYQTPRYLVIGTGKKITLECSQTMGHDKMYWYQQDPGMELHLIHYSYGVNSTEKGDLSSESTVSRIRTEHFPLTLESARPSHTSQYLCASSEYTWRGGRTDTQYFGPGTRLTVL.

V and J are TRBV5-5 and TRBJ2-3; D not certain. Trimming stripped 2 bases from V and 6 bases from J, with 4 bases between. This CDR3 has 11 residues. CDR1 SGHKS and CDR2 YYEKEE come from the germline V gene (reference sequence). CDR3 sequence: CASSFGDTQYF. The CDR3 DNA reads TGTGCCAGCAGCTTCGGGGATACGCAGTATTTT. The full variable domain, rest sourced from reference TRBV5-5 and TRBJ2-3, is DAGVTQSPTHLIKTRGQQVTLRCSPISGHKSVSWYQQVLGQGPQFIFQYYEKEERGRGNFPDRFSARQFPNYSSELNVNALLLGDSALYLCASSFGDTQYFGPGTRLTVL.

Here the CDR3 reads CAWSGSTPYEQYF. Here the CDR3 DNA reads TGTGCCTGGAGTGGCTCGACGCCCTACGAGCAGTACTTC. The V call is TRBV30, the J call TRBJ2-7; no clear D gene. The CDR3 covers 13 residues. In germline, CDR1 is GTSNPN, CDR2 SVGIG (reference sequence). V lost 1 base and J lost 2, with 9 bases in between.

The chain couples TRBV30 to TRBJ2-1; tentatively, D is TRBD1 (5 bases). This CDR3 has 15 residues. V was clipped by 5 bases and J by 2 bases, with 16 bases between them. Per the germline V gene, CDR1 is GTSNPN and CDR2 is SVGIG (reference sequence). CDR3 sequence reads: CAWGRGGSTYNEQFF. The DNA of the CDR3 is TGTGCCTGGGGAAGGGGCGGCAGCACCTACAATGAGCAGTTCTTC.

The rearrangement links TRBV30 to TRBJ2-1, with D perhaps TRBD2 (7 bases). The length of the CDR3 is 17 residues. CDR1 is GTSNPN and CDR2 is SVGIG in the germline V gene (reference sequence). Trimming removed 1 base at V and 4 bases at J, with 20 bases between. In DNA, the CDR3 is TGTGCCTGGAGTGGTGCGGGGGCTAGTGAAAGTTACAATGAGCAGTTCTTC. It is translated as CAWSGAGASESYNEQFF.

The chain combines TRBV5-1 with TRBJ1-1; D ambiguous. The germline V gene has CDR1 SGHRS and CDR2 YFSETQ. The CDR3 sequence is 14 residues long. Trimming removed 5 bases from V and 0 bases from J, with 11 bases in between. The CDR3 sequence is CASSPSRLNTEAFF. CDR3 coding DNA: TGCGCCAGCAGTCCTAGCCGGTTGAACACTGAAGCTTTCTTT.

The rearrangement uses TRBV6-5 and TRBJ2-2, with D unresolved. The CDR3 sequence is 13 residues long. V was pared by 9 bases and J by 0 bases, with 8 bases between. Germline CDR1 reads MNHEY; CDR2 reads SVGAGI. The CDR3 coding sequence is TGTGCCAGTTTCAGGACGAACACCGGGGAGCTGTTTTTT. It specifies CASFRTNTGELFF.

DNA for the CDR3: TGCAGCGTTGTATTTGGGCCAGGCTCTGGAGTGGTTGAACTGTTTTTT. Its protein is CSVVFGPGSGVVELFF. The chain recombines TRBV29-1 with TRBJ1-4; no reliable D call. Germline CDR1 reads SQVTM; CDR2 reads ANQGSEA. Trimming stripped 4 bases from V and 12 bases from J, with 27 bases between. CDR3 size: 16 residues.

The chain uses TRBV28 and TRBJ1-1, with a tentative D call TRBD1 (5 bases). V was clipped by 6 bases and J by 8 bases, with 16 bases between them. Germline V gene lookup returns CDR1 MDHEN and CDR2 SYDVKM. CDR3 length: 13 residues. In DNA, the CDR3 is TGTGCCAGCAGCTACCCCAGGGACCAAGAAGCTTTCTTT. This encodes CASSYPRDQEAFF.

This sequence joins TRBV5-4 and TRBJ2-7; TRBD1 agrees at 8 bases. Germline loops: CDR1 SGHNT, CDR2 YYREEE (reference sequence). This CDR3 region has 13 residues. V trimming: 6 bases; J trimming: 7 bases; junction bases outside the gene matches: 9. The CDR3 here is CASTLDRAREQYF. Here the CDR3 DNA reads TGTGCCAGCACCCTGGACAGGGCACGAGAGCAGTACTTC.

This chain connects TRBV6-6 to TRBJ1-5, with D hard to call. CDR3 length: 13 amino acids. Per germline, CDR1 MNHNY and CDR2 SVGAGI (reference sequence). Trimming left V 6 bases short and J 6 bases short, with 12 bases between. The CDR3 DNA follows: TGTGCCAGCAGCACGCAGGAGGTTCAGCCCCAGCATTTT. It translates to CASSTQEVQPQHF.

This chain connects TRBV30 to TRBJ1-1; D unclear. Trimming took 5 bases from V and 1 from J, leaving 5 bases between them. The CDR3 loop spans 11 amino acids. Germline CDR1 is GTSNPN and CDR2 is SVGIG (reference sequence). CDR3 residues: CAWAPNTEAFF. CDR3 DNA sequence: TGTGCCTGGGCACCGAACACTGAAGCTTTCTTT.

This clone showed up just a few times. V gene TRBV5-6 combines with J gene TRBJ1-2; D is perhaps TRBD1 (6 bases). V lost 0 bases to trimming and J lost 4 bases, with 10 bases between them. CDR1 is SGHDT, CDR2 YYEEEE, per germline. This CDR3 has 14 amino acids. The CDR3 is CASSLGGQSYGYTF. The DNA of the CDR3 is TGTGCCAGCAGCTTGGGGGGACAAAGCTATGGCTACACCTTC.

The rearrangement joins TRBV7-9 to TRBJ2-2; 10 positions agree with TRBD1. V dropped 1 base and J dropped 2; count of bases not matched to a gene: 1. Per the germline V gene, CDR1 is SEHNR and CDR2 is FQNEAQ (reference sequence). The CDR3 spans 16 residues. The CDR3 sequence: CASSLETGGNTGELFF. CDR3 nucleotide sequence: TGTGCCAGCAGCTTAGAGACAGGGGGCAACACCGGGGAGCTGTTTTTT.

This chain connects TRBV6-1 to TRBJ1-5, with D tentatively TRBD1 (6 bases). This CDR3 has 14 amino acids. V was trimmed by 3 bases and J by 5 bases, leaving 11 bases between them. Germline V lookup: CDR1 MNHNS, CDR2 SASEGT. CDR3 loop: CASSEWGGDQPQHF. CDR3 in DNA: TGTGCCAGCAGTGAGTGGGGGGGCGATCAGCCCCAGCATTTT.

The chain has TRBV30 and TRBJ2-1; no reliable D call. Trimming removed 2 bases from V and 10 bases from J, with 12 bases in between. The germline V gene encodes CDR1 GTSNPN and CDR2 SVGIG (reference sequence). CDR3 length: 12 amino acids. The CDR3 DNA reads TGTGCCTGGAGTCTAAATCGACCAGAGCAGTTCTTC. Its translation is CAWSLNRPEQFF.

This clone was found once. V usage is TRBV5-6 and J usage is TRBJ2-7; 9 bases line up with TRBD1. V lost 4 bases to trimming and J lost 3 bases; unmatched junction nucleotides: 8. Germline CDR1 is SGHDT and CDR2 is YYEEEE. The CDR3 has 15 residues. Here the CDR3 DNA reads TGTGCCAGCAGCCGTCGGACAGGGGCCTACTACGAGCAGTACTTC. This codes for CASSRRTGAYYEQYF.

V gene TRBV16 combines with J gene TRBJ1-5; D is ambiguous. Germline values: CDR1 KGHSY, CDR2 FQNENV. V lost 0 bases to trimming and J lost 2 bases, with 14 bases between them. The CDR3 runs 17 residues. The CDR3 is CASSQSVGKGGNQPQHF. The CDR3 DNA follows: TGTGCCAGCAGCCAATCGGTAGGAAAAGGAGGCAATCAGCCCCAGCATTTT.

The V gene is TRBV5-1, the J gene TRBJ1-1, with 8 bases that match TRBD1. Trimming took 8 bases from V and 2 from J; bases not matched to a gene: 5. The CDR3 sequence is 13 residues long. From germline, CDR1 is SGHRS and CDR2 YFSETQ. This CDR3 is CASSQGANTEAFF. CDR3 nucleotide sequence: TGCGCCAGTAGCCAGGGGGCCAACACTGAAGCTTTCTTT. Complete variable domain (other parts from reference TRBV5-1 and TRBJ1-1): KAGVTQTPRYLIKTRGQQVTLSCSPISGHRSVSWYQQTPGQGLQFLFEYFSETQRNKGNFPGRFSGRQFSNSRSEMNVSTLELGDSALYLCASSQGANTEAFFGQGTRLTVV.

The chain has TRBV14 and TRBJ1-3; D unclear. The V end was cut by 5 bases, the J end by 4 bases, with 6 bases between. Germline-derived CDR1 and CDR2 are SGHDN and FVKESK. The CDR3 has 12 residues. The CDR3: CASSGYGNTIYF. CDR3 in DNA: TGTGCCAGCAGCGGGTACGGAAACACCATATATTTT.

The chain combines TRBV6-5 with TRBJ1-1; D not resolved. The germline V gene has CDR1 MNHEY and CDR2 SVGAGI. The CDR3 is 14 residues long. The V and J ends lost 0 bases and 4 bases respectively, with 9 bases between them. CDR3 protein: CASSYSSLGTEAFF. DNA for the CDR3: TGTGCCAGCAGTTACTCGAGCCTGGGCACTGAAGCTTTCTTT.

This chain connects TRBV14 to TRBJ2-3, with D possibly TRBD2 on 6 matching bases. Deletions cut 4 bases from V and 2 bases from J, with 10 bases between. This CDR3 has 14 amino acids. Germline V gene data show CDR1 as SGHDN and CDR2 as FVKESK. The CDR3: CASSPGGVTDTQYF. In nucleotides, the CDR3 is TGTGCCAGCAGCCCGGGCGGGGTCACAGATACGCAGTATTTT.

The CDR3 region has the DNA TGTGCCAGCAGCTGGGGGAAGGGTAAAGGGTACGAGCAGTACTTC. Protein sequence: CASSWGKGKGYEQYF. The chain combines TRBV5-6 with TRBJ2-7; D tentatively reads TRBD1 or TRBD2 (5 bases each). Germline-derived CDR1 and CDR2 are SGHDT and YYEEEE. CDR3 length equals 15 residues. Between the trimmed V and J ends, which lost 3 bases and 4 bases, there was a span of 17 bases. Combining the CDR3 with reference TRBV5-6 and TRBJ2-7 gives the whole variable domain DAGVTQSPTHLIKTRGQQVTLRCSPKSGHDTVSWYQQALGQGPQFIFQYYEEEERQRGNFPDRFSGHQFPNYSSELNVNALLLGDSALYLCASSWGKGKGYEQYFGPGTRLTVT.

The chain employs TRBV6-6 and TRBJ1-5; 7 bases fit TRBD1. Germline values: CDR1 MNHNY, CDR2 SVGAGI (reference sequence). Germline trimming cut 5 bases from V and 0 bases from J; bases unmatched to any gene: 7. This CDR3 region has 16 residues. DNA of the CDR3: TGTGCCAGCAGTGTGAGGGGGCTGGATAGCAATCAGCCCCAGCATTTT. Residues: CASSVRGLDSNQPQHF.

The CDR3 is CASSGEGIGYGYTF. CDR3 DNA sequence: TGTGCCAGCAGCGGTGAGGGGATAGGCTATGGCTACACCTTC. The V call is TRBV9, the J call TRBJ1-2, with D possibly TRBD1 on 5 matching bases. This CDR3 region has 14 residues. Trimming shortened V by 3 bases and J by 4 bases, and 13 bases separated the two germline ends. Germline V lookup: CDR1 SGDLS, CDR2 YYNGEE.

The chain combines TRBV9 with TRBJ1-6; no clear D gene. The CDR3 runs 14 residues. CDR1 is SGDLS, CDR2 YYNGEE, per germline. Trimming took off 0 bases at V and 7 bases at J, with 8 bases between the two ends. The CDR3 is CASSVGGKNSPLHF. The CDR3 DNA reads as TGTGCCAGCAGCGTAGGTGGTAAGAATTCACCCCTCCACTTT.

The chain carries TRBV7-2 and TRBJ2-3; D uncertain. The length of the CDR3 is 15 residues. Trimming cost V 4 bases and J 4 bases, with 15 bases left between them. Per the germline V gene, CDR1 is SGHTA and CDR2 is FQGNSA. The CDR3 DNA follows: TGTGCCAGCAGCTCCCCTAGTCAATCCCCAGATACGCAGTATTTT. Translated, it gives CASSSPSQSPDTQYF.